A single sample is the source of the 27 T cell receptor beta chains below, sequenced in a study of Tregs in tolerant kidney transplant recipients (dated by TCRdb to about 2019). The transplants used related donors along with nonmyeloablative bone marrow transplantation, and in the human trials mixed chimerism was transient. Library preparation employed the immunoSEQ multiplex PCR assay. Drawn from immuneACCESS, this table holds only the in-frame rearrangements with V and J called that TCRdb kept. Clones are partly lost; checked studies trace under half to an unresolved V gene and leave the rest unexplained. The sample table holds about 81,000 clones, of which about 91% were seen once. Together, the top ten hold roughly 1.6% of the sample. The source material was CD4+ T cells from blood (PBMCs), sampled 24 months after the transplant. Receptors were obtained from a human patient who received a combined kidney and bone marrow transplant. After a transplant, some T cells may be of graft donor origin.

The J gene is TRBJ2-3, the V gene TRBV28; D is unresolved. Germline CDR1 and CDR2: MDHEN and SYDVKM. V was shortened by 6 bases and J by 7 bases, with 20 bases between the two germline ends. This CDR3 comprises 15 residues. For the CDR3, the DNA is TGTGCCAGCAGCCCCGGCGGCCCATGGCGACATACGCAGTATTTT. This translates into CASSPGGPWRHTQYF.

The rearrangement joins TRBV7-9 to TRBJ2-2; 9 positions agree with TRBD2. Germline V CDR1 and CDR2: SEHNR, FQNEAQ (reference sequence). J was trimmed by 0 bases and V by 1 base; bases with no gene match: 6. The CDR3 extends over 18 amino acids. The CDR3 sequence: CASSLGLAEPSNTGELFF. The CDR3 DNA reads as TGTGCCAGCAGCTTAGGACTAGCGGAGCCCTCGAACACCGGGGAGCTGTTTTTT.

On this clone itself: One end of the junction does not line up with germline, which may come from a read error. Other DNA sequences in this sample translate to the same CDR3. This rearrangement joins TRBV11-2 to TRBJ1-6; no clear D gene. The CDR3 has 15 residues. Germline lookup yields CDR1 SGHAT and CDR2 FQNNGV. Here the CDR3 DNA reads TGTGCCAGCAGCTCTGTGGGAGGCTATAATTCCCCCCTCCACTTT. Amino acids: CASSSVGGYNSPLHF. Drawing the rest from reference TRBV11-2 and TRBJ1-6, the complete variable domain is EAGVAQSPRYKIIEKRQSVAFWCNPISGHATLYWYQQILGQGPKLLIQFQNNGVVDDSQLPKDRFSAERLKGVDSTLKIQPAKLEDSAVYLCASSSVGGYNSPLHFGNGTRLTVT.

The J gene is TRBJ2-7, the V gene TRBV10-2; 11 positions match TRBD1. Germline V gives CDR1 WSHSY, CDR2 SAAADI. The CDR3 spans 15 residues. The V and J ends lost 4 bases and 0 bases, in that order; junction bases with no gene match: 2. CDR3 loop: CASSGDRGSSYEQYF. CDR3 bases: TGCGCCAGCAGTGGGGACAGGGGGAGCTCCTACGAGCAGTACTTC.

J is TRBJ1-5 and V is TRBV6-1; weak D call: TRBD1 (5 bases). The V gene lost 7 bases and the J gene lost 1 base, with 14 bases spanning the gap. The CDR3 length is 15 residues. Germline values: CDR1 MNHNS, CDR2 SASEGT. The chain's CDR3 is CASIPTELSNQPQHF. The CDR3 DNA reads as TGTGCCAGCATCCCGACAGAACTCAGCAATCAGCCCCAGCATTTT.

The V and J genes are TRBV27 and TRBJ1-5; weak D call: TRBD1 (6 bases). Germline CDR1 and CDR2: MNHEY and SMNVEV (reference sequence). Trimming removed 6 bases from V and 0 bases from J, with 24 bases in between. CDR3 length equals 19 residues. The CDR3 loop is CASRKYGQGLRNSNQPQHF. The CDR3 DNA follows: TGTGCCAGCAGGAAGTATGGGCAGGGGTTGAGAAATAGCAATCAGCCCCAGCATTTT.

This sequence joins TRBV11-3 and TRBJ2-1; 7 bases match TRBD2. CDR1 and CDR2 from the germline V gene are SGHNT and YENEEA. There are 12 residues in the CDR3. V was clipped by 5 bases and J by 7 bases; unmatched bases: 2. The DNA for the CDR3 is TGTGCCAGCAGCGAGGGACTAAATGAGCAGTTCTTC. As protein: CASSEGLNEQFF.

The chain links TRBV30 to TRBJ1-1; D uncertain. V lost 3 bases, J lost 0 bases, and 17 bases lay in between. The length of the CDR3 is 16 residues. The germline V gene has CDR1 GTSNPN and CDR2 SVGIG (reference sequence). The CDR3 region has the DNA TGTGCCTGGAGGAGACCGGGAACGGGGATGAACACTGAAGCTTTCTTT. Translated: CAWRRPGTGMNTEAFF.

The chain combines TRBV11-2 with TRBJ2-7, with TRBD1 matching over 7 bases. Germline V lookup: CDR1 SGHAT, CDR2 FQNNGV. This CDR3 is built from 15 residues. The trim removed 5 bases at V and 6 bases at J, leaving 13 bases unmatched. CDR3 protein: CASSVIRTGSPEQYF. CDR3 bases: TGTGCCAGCAGCGTGATACGGACAGGTTCGCCCGAGCAGTACTTC. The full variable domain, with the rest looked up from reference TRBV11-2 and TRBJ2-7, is EAGVAQSPRYKIIEKRQSVAFWCNPISGHATLYWYQQILGQGPKLLIQFQNNGVVDDSQLPKDRFSAERLKGVDSTLKIQPAKLEDSAVYLCASSVIRTGSPEQYFGPGTRLTVT.

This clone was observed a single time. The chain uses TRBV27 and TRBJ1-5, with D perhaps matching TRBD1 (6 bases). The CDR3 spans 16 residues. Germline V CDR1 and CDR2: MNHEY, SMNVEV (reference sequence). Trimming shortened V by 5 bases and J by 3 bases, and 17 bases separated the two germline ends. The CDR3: CASSTSSGGFNQPQHF. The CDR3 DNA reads TGTGCCAGCAGTACTTCTTCGGGGGGCTTCAATCAGCCCCAGCATTTT.

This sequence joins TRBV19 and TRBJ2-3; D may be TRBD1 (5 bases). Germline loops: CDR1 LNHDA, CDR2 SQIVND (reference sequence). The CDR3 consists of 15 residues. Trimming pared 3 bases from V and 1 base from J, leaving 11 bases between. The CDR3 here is CASSIVQDGTDTQYF. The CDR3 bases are TGTGCCAGTAGTATCGTACAGGACGGCACAGATACGCAGTATTTT.

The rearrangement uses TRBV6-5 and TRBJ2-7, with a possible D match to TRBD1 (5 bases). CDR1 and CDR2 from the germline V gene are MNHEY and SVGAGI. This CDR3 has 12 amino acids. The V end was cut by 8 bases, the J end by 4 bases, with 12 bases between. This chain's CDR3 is CASGRVQYEQYF. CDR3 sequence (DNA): TGTGCCAGCGGCAGGGTTCAGTACGAGCAGTACTTC.

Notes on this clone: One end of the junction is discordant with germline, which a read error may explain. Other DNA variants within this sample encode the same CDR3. This CDR3 reads CASSFEGDSPLHF. The CDR3 DNA reads TGTGCCAGCAGCTTCGAGGGGGATTCCCCCCTCCACTTT. This sequence joins TRBV7-9 and TRBJ1-6; TRBD1 is a possible D gene (6 bases). CDR1 and CDR2 (germline): SEHNR, FQNEAQ (reference sequence). This CDR3 has 13 amino acids.

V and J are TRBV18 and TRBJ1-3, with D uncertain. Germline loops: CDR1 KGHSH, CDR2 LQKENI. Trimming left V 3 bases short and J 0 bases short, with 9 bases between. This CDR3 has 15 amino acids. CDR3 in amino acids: CASSPRNPSGNTIYF. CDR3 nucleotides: TGTGCCAGCTCACCGAGAAACCCCTCTGGAAACACCATATATTTT.

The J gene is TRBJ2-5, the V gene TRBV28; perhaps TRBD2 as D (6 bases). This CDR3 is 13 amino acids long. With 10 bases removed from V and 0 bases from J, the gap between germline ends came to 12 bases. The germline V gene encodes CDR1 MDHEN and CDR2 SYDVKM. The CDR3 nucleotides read TGTGCCACCCGGGGAGGTTACCAAGAGACCCAGTACTTC. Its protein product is CATRGGYQETQYF.

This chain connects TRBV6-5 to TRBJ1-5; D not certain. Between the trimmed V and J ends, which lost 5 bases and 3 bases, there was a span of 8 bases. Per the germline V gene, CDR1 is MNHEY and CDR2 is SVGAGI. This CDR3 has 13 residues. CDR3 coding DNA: TGTGCCAGCAGTCGGGTGATCAATCAGCCCCAGCATTTT. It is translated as CASSRVINQPQHF.

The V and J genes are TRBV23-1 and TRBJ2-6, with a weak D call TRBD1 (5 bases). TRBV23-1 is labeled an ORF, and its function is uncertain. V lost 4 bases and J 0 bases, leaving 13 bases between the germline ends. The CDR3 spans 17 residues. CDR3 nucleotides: TGCGCCAGCAGTCTCCCCGGACACCTCTCTGGGGCCAACGTCCTGACTTTC. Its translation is CASSLPGHLSGANVLTF.

This CDR3 reads CASSLAPAGSSYEQYF. As DNA, the CDR3 is TGTGCCAGCAGCTTGGCCCCAGCGGGGAGCTCCTACGAGCAGTACTTC. The rearrangement uses TRBV5-4 and TRBJ2-5; 7 nucleotides align to TRBD2. TRBJ2-7 explains the end of the DNA better; the J call may be wrong. CDR1 and CDR2 (germline): SGHNT, YYREEE (reference sequence). This CDR3 contains 16 residues.

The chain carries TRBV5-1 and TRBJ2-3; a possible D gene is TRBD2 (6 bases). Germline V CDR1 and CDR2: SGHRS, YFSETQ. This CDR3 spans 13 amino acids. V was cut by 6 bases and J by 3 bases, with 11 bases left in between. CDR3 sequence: CASTRDLTDTQYF. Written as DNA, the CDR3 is TGCGCCAGCACCCGGGACTTGACAGATACGCAGTATTTT.

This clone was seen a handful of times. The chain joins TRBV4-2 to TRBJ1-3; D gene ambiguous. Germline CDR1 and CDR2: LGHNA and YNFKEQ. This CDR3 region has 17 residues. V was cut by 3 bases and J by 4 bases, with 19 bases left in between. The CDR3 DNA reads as TGTGCCAGCAGCCACGGTTGGGCTACAACGGGGGGAAACACCATATATTTT. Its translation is CASSHGWATTGGNTIYF.

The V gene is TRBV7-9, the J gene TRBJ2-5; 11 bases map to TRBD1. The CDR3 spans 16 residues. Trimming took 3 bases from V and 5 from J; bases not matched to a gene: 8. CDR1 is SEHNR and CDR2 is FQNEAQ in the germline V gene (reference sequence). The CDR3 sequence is CASSFDRDRGRETQYF. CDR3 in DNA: TGTGCCAGCAGCTTCGACCGGGACAGGGGGAGGGAGACCCAGTACTTC.

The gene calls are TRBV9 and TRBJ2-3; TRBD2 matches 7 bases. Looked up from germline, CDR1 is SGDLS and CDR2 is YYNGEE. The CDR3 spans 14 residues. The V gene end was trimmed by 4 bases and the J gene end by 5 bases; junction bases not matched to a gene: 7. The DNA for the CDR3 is TGTGCCAGCAGCCTTCGACTAGCCCGAGATACGCAGTATTTT. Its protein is CASSLRLARDTQYF.

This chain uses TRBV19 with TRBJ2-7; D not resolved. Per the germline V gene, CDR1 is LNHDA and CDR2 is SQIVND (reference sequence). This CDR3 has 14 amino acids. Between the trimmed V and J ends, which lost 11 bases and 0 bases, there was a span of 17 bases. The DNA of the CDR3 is TGTGCCCGAGCTGACCTTGACAACTCCTACGAGCAGTACTTC. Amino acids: CARADLDNSYEQYF. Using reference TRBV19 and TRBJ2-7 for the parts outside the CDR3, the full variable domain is DGGITQSPKYLFRKEGQNVTLSCEQNLNHDAMYWYRQDPGQGLRLIYYSQIVNDFQKGDIAEGYSVSREKKESFPLTVTSAQKNPTAFYLCARADLDNSYEQYFGPGTRLTVT.

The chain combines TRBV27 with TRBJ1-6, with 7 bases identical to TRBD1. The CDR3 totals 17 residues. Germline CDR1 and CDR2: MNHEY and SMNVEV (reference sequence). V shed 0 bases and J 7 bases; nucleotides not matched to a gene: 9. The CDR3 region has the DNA TGTGCCAGCAGTTTATCGGGTAACGGGGGACAGAATTCACCCCTCCACTTT. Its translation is CASSLSGNGGQNSPLHF.

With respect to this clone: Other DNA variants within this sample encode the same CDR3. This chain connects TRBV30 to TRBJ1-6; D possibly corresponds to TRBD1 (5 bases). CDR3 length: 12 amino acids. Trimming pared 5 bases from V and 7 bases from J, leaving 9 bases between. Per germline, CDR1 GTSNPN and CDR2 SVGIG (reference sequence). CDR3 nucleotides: TGTGCCTGGCGCGACAGCAATTCACCCCTCCACTTT. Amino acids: CAWRDSNSPLHF.

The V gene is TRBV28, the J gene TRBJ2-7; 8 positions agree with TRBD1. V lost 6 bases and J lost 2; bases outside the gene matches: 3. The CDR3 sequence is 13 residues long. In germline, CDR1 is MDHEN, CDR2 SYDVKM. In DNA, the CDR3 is TGTGCCAGCAGCGGGACAGGTCCCTACGAGCAGTACTTC. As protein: CASSGTGPYEQYF.

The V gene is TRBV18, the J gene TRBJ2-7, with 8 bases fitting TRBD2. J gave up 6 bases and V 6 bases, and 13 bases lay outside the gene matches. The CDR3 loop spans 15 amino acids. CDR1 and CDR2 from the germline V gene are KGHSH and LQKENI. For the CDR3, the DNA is TGTGCCAGCTCCCCGGGGGGGGCCATCCTAGGCGAGCAGTACTTC. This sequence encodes CASSPGGAILGEQYF.